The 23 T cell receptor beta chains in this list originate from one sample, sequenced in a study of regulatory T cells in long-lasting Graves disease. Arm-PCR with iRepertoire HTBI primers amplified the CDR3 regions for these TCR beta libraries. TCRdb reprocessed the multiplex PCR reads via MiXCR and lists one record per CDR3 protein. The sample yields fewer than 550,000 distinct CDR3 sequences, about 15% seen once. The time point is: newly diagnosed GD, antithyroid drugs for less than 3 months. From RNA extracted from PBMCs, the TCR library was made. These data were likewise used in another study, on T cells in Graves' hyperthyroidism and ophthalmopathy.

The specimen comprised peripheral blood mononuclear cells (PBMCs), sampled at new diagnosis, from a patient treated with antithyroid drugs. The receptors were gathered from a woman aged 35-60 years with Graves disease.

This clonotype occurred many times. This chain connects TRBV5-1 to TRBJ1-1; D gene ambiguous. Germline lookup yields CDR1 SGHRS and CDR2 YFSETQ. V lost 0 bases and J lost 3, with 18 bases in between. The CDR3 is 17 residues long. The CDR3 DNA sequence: TGCGCCAGCAGCTTGGATTTGGGGTTAGGCGTTGACACTGAAGCTTTCTTT. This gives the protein CASSLDLGLGVDTEAFF.

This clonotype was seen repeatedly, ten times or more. DNA of the CDR3: TGTGCCAGCAGTGCTAGCGGGGGGGAAGATACGCAGTATTTT. Amino acids: CASSASGGEDTQYF. The J gene is TRBJ2-3, the V gene TRBV12-3 or TRBV12-4; 12 bases are shared with TRBD2. V dropped 5 bases and J dropped 5; count of bases not matched to a gene: 2. The CDR3 runs 14 residues.

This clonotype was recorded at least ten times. CDR3 nucleotide sequence: TGCAGCGCTACTGGACAGGGGAACACTGAAGCTTTCTTT. Residues: CSATGQGNTEAFF. J is TRBJ1-1 and V is TRBV29-1, with 8 positions matching TRBD1. Unmatched junction bases numbered 5, after V lost 7 bases and J lost 1 base. This CDR3 is built from 13 residues. In germline, CDR1 is SQVTM, CDR2 ANQGSEA. Variable domain in full (rest from reference TRBV29-1 and TRBJ1-1): SAVISQKPSRDICQRGTSLTIQCQVDSQVTMMFWYRQQPGQSLTLIATANQGSEATYESGFVIDKFPISRPNLTFSTLTVSNMSPEDSSIYLCSATGQGNTEAFFGQGTRLTVV.

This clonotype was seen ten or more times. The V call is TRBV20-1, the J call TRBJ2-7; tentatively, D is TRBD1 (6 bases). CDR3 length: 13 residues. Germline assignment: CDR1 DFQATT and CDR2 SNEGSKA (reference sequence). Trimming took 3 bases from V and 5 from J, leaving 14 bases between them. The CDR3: CSARKNQGNEQYF. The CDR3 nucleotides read TGCAGTGCTAGGAAGAATCAGGGGAACGAGCAGTACTTC.

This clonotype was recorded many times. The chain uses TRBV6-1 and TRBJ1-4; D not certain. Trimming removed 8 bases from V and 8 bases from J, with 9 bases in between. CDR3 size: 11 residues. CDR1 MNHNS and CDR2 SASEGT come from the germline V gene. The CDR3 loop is CASFEDEKLFF. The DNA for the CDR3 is TGTGCCAGCTTTGAGGACGAAAAACTGTTTTTT.

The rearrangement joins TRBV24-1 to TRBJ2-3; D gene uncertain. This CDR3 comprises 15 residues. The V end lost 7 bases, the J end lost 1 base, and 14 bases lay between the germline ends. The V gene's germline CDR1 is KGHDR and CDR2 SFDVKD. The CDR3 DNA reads TGTGCCACCAGCGACCCGGTAACGGGCACAGATACGCAGTATTTT. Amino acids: CATSDPVTGTDTQYF.

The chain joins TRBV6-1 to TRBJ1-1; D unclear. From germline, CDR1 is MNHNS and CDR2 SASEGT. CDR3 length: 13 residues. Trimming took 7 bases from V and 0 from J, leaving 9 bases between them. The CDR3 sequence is CASMSQMNTEAFF. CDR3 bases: TGTGCCAGCATGAGTCAGATGAACACTGAAGCTTTCTTT.

CDR3 amino acids: CASSQQGTSGGRSYEQYF. The CDR3 bases are TGTGCCAGCAGCCAACAGGGGACTAGCGGGGGCCGATCCTACGAGCAGTACTTC. This chain links TRBV4-2 with TRBJ2-7, with TRBD2 matching over 14 bases. J gave up 1 base and V 2 bases, and 7 bases lay outside the gene matches. Germline V gene sequence: CDR1 LGHNA, CDR2 YNFKEQ. CDR3 length: 18 amino acids.

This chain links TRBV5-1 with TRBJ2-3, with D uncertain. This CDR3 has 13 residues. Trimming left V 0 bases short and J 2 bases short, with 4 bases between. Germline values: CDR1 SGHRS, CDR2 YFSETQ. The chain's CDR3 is CASSLDVTDTQYF. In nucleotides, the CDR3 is TGCGCCAGCAGCTTGGATGTCACAGATACGCAGTATTTT.

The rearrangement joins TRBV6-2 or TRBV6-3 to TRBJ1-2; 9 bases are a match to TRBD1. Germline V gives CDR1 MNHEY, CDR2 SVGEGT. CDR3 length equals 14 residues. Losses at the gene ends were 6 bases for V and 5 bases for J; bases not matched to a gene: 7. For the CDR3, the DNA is TGTGCCAGCAGACGGACAGGGGCAGGGTATGGCTACACCTTC. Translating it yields CASRRTGAGYGYTF.

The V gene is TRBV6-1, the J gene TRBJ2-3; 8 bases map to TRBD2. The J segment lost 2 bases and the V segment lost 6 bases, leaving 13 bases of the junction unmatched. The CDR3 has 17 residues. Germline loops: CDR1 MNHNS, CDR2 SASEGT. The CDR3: CASSPVGAGALTDTQYF. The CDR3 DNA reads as TGTGCCAGCAGCCCCGTGGGAGCGGGGGCCCTCACAGATACGCAGTATTTT.

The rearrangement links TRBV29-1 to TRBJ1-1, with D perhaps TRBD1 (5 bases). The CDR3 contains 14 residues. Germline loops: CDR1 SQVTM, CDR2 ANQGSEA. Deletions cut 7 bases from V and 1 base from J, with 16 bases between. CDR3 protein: CSAMDTIPNTEAFF. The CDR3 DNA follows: TGCAGCGCTATGGACACCATACCGAACACTGAAGCTTTCTTT. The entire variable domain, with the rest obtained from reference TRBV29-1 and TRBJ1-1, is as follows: SAVISQKPSRDICQRGTSLTIQCQVDSQVTMMFWYRQQPGQSLTLIATANQGSEATYESGFVIDKFPISRPNLTFSTLTVSNMSPEDSSIYLCSAMDTIPNTEAFFGQGTRLTVV.

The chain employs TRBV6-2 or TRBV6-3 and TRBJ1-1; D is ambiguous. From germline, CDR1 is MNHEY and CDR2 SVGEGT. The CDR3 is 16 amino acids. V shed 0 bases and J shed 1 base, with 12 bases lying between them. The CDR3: CASSYSNLLGNTEAFF. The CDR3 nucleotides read TGTGCCAGCAGTTACTCGAATCTCCTAGGGAACACTGAAGCTTTCTTT.

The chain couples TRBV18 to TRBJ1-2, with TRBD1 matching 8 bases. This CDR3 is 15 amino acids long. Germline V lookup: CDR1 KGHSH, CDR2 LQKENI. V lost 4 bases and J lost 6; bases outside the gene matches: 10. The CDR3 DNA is TGTGCCAGCTCACGCTCCTCGGACAGGGCTGATGGCTACACCTTC. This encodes CASSRSSDRADGYTF.

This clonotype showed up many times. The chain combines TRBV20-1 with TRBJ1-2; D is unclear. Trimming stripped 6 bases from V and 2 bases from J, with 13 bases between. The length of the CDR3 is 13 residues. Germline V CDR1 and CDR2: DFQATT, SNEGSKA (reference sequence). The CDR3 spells CSAPSGGNYGYTF. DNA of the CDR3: TGCAGTGCCCCCTCGGGAGGGAACTATGGCTACACCTTC.

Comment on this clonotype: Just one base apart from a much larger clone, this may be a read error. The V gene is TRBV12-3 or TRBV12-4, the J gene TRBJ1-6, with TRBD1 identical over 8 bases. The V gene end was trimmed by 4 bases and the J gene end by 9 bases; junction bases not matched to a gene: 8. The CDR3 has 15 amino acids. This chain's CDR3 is CASSSEQGVGSPLHF. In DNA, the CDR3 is TGTGCCAGCAGTTCTGAACAGGGGGTTGGTTCACCCCTCCACTTT.

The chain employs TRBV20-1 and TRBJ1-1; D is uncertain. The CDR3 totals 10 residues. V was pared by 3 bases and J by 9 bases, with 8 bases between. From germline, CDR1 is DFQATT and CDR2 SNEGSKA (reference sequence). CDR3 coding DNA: TGCAGTGCTAGTTACGGTAAAGCTTTCTTT. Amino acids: CSASYGKAFF.

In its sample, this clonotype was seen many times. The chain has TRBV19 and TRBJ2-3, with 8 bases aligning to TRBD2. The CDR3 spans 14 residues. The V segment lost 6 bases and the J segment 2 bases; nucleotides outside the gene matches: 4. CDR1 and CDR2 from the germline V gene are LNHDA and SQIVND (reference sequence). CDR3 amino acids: CASSSGGYTDTQYF. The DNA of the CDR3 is TGTGCCAGTAGCAGCGGGGGATACACAGATACGCAGTATTTT.

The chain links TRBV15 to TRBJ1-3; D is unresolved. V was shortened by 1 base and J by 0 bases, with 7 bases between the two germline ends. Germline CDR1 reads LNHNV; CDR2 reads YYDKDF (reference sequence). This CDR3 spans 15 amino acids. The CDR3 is CATSRGAPSGNTIYF. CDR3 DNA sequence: TGTGCCACCAGCAGAGGCGCGCCCTCTGGAAACACCATATATTTT.

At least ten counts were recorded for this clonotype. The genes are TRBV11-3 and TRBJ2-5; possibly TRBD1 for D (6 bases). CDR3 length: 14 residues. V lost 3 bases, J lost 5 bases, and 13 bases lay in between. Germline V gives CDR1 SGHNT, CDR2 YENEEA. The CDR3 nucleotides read TGTGCCAGCAGCTTTATGCAGGGGAAGGAGACCCAGTACTTC. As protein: CASSFMQGKETQYF.

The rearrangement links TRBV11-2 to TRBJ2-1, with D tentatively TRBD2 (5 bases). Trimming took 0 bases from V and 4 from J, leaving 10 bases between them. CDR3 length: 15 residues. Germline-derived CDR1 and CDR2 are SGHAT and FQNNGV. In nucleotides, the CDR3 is TGTGCCAGCAGCTTAGATCCGGGAACGTACAATGAGCAGTTCTTC. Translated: CASSLDPGTYNEQFF.

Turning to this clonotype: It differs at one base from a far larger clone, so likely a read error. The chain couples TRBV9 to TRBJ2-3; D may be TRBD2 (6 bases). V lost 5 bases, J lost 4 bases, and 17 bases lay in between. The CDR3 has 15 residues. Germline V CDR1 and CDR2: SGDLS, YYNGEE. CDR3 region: CASSGSPGGSDTQYF. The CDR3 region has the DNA TGTGCCAGCAGTGGATCCCCCGGGGGTTCAGATACGCAGTATTTT.

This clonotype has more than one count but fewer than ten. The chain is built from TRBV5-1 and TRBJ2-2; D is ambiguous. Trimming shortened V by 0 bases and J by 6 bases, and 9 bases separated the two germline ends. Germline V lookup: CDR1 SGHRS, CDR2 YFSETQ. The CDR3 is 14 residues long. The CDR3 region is CASSLDLEAGELFF. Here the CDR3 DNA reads TGCGCCAGCAGCTTGGACCTCGAGGCCGGGGAGCTGTTTTTT.